This TCR beta chain was identified during a study of cytomegalovirus exposure and HLA in healthy donors. About the study: Prior work identified around 120 million unique TCR beta sequences in roughly 180 million T cells.

PCR involved 60 Vbeta and 13 Jbeta primers. Only in-frame clones appear in the TCRdb table, and some are missing; sequencing was by immunoSEQ multiplex PCR. The table lists roughly 100,000 clones, roughly four fifths of them singletons, with 5% to 7.5% in the top ten. CDR1 and CDR2 (germline): SGHDT, YYEEEE. The CDR3 length is 15 residues. The ends lost 4 bases at V and 0 bases at J; junction bases unmatched: 3. The chain couples TRBV5-6 to TRBJ2-2; TRBD2 agrees at 7 bases. The origin of this receptor is a woman aged 50 to 60 in good health and CMV-seropositive. Sequencing was done on a sample of PBMCs. The CDR3: CASSLGLANTGELFF. In DNA, the CDR3 is TGTGCCAGCAGCCTCGGACTAGCGAACACCGGGGAGCTGTTTTTT.